The 27 T cell receptor beta chains listed next were all sequenced from one sample in a study of blood T cell repertoires in COVID-19. Repertoires were generated with immunoSEQ multiplex PCR, while TCRdb's copy carries only in-frame clones and drops some. The table has under 100,000 clones, over 70% seen once; the top ten hold about 18%. The sequencing input was peripheral blood. These receptors were obtained from a woman aged 55-69 years with acute or convalescent COVID-19.

The J gene is TRBJ2-7, the V gene TRBV5-1; 7 bases line up with TRBD1. The V and J ends lost 4 bases and 2 bases, in that order; junction bases with no gene match: 9. Per germline, CDR1 SGHRS and CDR2 YFSETQ. This CDR3 is built from 15 residues. The CDR3 here is CASSTDSGQTYEQYF. The CDR3 nucleotides read TGCGCCAGCAGCACCGACTCGGGACAGACCTACGAGCAGTACTTC.

This clone occurred a few times. The genes are TRBV7-2 and TRBJ2-2; no clear D. This CDR3 is 14 amino acids long. With 5 bases removed from V and 1 base from J, the gap between germline ends came to 8 bases. In germline, CDR1 is SGHTA, CDR2 FQGNSA. For the CDR3, the DNA is TGTGCCAGCAGCATTCTCGTGAACACCGGGGAGCTGTTTTTT. Protein product: CASSILVNTGELFF.

This clone has only one observation. The rearrangement joins TRBV9 to TRBJ1-1; weak D call: TRBD1 (6 bases). Germline V gene sequence: CDR1 SGDLS, CDR2 YYNGEE. This CDR3 has 17 residues. V was trimmed by 0 bases and J by 5 bases, leaving 20 bases between them. CDR3 protein: CASSVGAPGASRTEAFF. CDR3 DNA: TGTGCCAGCAGCGTAGGAGCCCCAGGGGCCTCTCGGACTGAAGCTTTCTTT. The full variable domain, its missing parts supplied by reference TRBV9 and TRBJ1-1, is DSGVTQTPKHLITATGQRVTLRCSPRSGDLSVYWYQQSLDQGLQFLIQYYNGEERAKGNILERFSAQQFPDLHSELNLSSLELGDSALYFCASSVGAPGASRTEAFFGQGTRLTVV.

This clone showed up just a few times. One end of the junction varies from germline; a read error may be responsible. The chain recombines TRBV29-1 with TRBJ2-1; no firm D call. The germline gives CDR1 SQVTM, CDR2 ANQGSEA. The CDR3 extends over 12 amino acids. CDR3 in DNA: TGCAGCGCTGAACGGAGACGCAATGAGCAGTTCTTC. It encodes CSAERRRNEQFF.

This clone has a handful of counts. This rearrangement joins TRBV7-3 to TRBJ2-2; 8 nucleotides line up with TRBD2. Germline V gene sequence: CDR1 SGHTA, CDR2 FQGTGA. V shed 5 bases, J shed 6 bases, and the junction held 8 bases outside the gene matches. The CDR3 length is 15 residues. The CDR3 coding sequence is TGTGCCAGCAGCCTCGGGAGGGACGGGGCCGGGGAGCTGTTTTTT. Amino acid sequence: CASSLGRDGAGELFF. Combining the CDR3 with reference TRBV7-3 and TRBJ2-2 gives the whole variable domain GAGVSQTPSNKVTEKGKYVELRCDPISGHTALYWYRQSLGQGPEFLIYFQGTGAADDSGLPNDRFFAVRPEGSVSTLKIQRTERGDSAVYLCASSLGRDGAGELFFGEGSRLTVL.

The chain joins TRBV5-4 to TRBJ2-1; 7 bases agree with TRBD1. This CDR3 is 15 amino acids long. V lost 1 base to trimming and J lost 1 base; unmatched junction nucleotides: 2. Germline V gives CDR1 SGHNT, CDR2 YYREEE (reference sequence). The CDR3 spells CASSLTGDSYNEQFF. The CDR3, as DNA: TGTGCCAGCAGCTTGACAGGGGATTCCTACAATGAGCAGTTCTTC. The whole variable domain, filled in from reference TRBV5-4 and TRBJ2-1, reads ETGVTQSPTHLIKTRGQQVTLRCSSQSGHNTVSWYQQALGQGPQFIFQYYREEENGRGNFPPRFSGLQFPNYSSELNVNALELDDSALYLCASSLTGDSYNEQFFGPGTRLTVL.

A single count supports this clone. The chain carries TRBV7-9 and TRBJ1-6, with 7 bases identical to TRBD1. The junction had 6 bases not matched to a gene; V was cut back by 5 bases and J by 5 bases. From germline, CDR1 is SEHNR and CDR2 FQNEAQ (reference sequence). There are 15 residues in the CDR3. The CDR3: CASSHRDRNNSPLHF. The CDR3 nucleotides are TGTGCCAGCAGCCACCGGGACAGAAATAATTCACCCCTCCACTTT.

This clone was counted between two and nine times. The J gene is TRBJ2-7, the V gene TRBV4-1; 9 bases are a match to TRBD1. Germline lookup yields CDR1 MGHRA and CDR2 YSYEKL. Trimming at V came to 3 bases and at J to 0 bases, leaving 6 bases not matched to a gene. The CDR3 extends over 16 amino acids. CDR3 loop: CASSQGQGDFSYEQYF. CDR3 sequence (DNA): TGCGCCAGCAGCCAGGGACAGGGTGACTTCTCCTACGAGCAGTACTTC.

The J gene is TRBJ1-2, the V gene TRBV6-5, with D perhaps TRBD1 (5 bases). This CDR3 is built from 14 residues. V lost 6 bases and J lost 2, with 13 bases in between. Germline assignment: CDR1 MNHEY and CDR2 SVGAGI. The CDR3 sequence: CASRLTGGNYGYTF. Here the CDR3 DNA reads TGTGCCAGCAGGCTAACAGGTGGAAACTATGGCTACACCTTC.

The CDR3 protein is CSGEENYGYTF. CDR3 coding DNA: TGCAGCGGTGAGGAGAACTATGGCTACACCTTC. The chain joins TRBV29-1 to TRBJ1-2; D is undetermined. The CDR3 has 11 residues. Germline values: CDR1 SQVTM, CDR2 ANQGSEA. V gave up 7 bases and J gave up 2 bases, with 8 bases separating them.

This chain links TRBV7-9 with TRBJ1-3; weak D call: TRBD1 (5 bases). Looked up from germline, CDR1 is SEHNR and CDR2 is FQNEAQ (reference sequence). The V end was cut by 2 bases, the J end by 0 bases, with 14 bases between. The CDR3 runs 17 residues. The CDR3 loop reads CASSLRQTELSGNTIYF. The DNA of the CDR3 is TGTGCCAGCAGCTTAAGACAGACGGAACTCTCTGGAAACACCATATATTTT.

This chain links TRBV4-3 with TRBJ2-5; 7 nucleotides agree with TRBD2. V lost 0 bases to trimming and J lost 3 bases; unmatched junction nucleotides: 7. Per germline, CDR1 LGHNA and CDR2 YSLEER. The CDR3 contains 16 residues. CDR3 in amino acids: CASSQDGLAEKETQYF. The CDR3 region has the DNA TGCGCCAGCAGCCAAGACGGGCTAGCGGAAAAAGAGACCCAGTACTTC.

This chain uses TRBV24-1 with TRBJ2-7, with TRBD2 matching over 7 bases. Per germline, CDR1 KGHDR and CDR2 SFDVKD. V shed 5 bases, J shed 8 bases, and the junction held 5 bases outside the gene matches. The CDR3 sequence is 12 residues long. CDR3 in DNA: TGTGCCACCAGTGGGGACTATACGAAGCAGTACTTC. As protein: CATSGDYTKQYF.

The rearrangement joins TRBV6-6 to TRBJ2-3; 8 bases are shared with TRBD2. Germline trimming cut 6 bases from V and 1 base from J; bases unmatched to any gene: 9. The CDR3 runs to 16 residues. CDR1 and CDR2 (germline): MNHNY, SVGAGI (reference sequence). CDR3 residues: CASRRKAGVGTDTQYF. The CDR3 bases are TGTGCCAGCAGGAGGAAAGCGGGAGTGGGCACAGATACGCAGTATTTT.

This sequence joins TRBV5-4 and TRBJ1-2; D might be TRBD1 (5 bases). The CDR3 is made up of 15 amino acids. Germline CDR1 SGHNT, CDR2 YYREEE (reference sequence). Trimming took 1 base from V and 4 from J, leaving 14 bases between them. The CDR3 coding sequence is TGTGCCAGCAGCTTGAACGTTCGGGGGAGCTATGGCTACACCTTC. Its protein product is CASSLNVRGSYGYTF.

The chain has TRBV2 and TRBJ1-2, with 10 bases lining up with TRBD1. This CDR3 has 15 amino acids. The V segment lost 8 bases and the J segment 6 bases; nucleotides outside the gene matches: 12. Germline values: CDR1 SNHLY, CDR2 FYNNEI. CDR3 coding DNA: TGTGCCAGCCGGGACAGGGGCCGCTCCCAAGATGGCTACACCTTC. This sequence encodes CASRDRGRSQDGYTF.

The sample holds one count of this clone. This chain joins TRBV11-3 and TRBJ2-1, with 7 positions matching TRBD2. Trimming at V came to 0 bases and at J to 4 bases, leaving 9 bases not matched to a gene. Per germline, CDR1 SGHNT and CDR2 YENEEA. The CDR3 contains 17 residues. The CDR3 region is CASSLDPLRERYNEQFF. In DNA, the CDR3 is TGTGCCAGCAGCTTAGATCCACTGCGGGAGAGGTACAATGAGCAGTTCTTC.

The genes are TRBV24-1 and TRBJ2-2, with 10 nucleotides matching TRBD2. This CDR3 comprises 16 residues. The V gene end was trimmed by 4 bases and the J gene end by 3 bases; junction bases not matched to a gene: 4. Germline V lookup: CDR1 KGHDR, CDR2 SFDVKD. This CDR3 is CATSEFSGRDTGELFF. For the CDR3, the DNA is TGTGCCACCAGTGAGTTCAGCGGGAGGGACACCGGGGAGCTGTTTTTT.

The chain links TRBV18 to TRBJ1-5; 7 bases are a match to TRBD1. V was clipped by 6 bases and J by 1 base; unmatched bases: 3. Germline values: CDR1 KGHSH, CDR2 LQKENI. This CDR3 comprises 14 residues. CDR3: CASSAGQSNQPQHF. The CDR3 DNA reads TGTGCCAGCTCCGCGGGACAGAGCAATCAGCCCCAGCATTTT.

This clone showed up just a few times. This chain joins TRBV5-5 and TRBJ2-2, with D unclear. This CDR3 contains 14 residues. CDR1 and CDR2 from the germline V gene are SGHKS and YYEKEE (reference sequence). V lost 0 bases and J lost 2, with 5 bases in between. CDR3 DNA: TGTGCCAGCAGCTTGGGGCCCAACACCGGGGAGCTGTTTTTT. Encoded protein: CASSLGPNTGELFF.

This clone has just a few counts. The rearrangement links TRBV7-3 to TRBJ2-3; 8 bases map to TRBD2. The CDR3 spans 14 residues. CDR1 and CDR2 (germline): SGHTA, FQGTGA. J gave up 9 bases and V 7 bases, and 12 bases lay outside the gene matches. The CDR3 coding sequence is TGTGCCAGCACCATTGATTCGAGCGGGGGCACGCAGTATTTT. Translated, it gives CASTIDSSGGTQYF.

The V and J genes are TRBV6-7 and TRBJ1-2; no reliable D call. TRBV6-7 is assigned to the ORF class and has an uncertain function. This CDR3 is 12 amino acids long. V was pared by 7 bases and J by 8 bases, with 14 bases between. The CDR3 nucleotides read TGTGCCAGCATTATCCCCATGCAGGGCTACACCTTC. Translated, it gives CASIIPMQGYTF.

This clone was recorded once. This rearrangement joins TRBV5-1 to TRBJ1-4; D unresolved. Trimming cost V 5 bases and J 5 bases, with 13 bases left between them. CDR3 length equals 14 residues. From germline, CDR1 is SGHRS and CDR2 YFSETQ. The CDR3 spells CASRIGSQNEKLFF. In nucleotides, the CDR3 is TGCGCCAGCAGAATTGGGAGCCAGAATGAAAAACTGTTTTTT.

The chain uses TRBV7-2 and TRBJ1-2; D is unresolved. Germline V gives CDR1 SGHTA, CDR2 FQGNSA. The V gene lost 3 bases and the J gene lost 5 bases, with 13 bases spanning the gap. The CDR3 spans 14 residues. In DNA, the CDR3 is TGTGCCAGCAGCTTTCCGGACGGGAGATATGGCTACACCTTC. Amino acid sequence: CASSFPDGRYGYTF.

The sample holds one count of this clone. The V and J genes are TRBV5-1 and TRBJ2-2, with D unclear. The CDR3 contains 15 residues. Trimming shortened V by 4 bases and J by 2 bases, and 12 bases separated the two germline ends. The germline V gene has CDR1 SGHRS and CDR2 YFSETQ. CDR3 coding DNA: TGCGCCAGCAGCCACCCGCGGTCCAACACCGGGGAGCTGTTTTTT. Translated, it gives CASSHPRSNTGELFF.

This chain connects TRBV29-1 to TRBJ1-2; D may be TRBD1 (6 bases). The length of the CDR3 is 12 residues. The germline gives CDR1 SQVTM, CDR2 ANQGSEA. The V end was cut by 3 bases, the J end by 4 bases, with 9 bases between. The CDR3, as DNA: TGCAGCGTTGACCTGACAGGCTATGGCTACACCTTC. Protein sequence: CSVDLTGYGYTF.

Comment on this clone: Just one base apart from a much larger clone, this may be a read error. The chain couples TRBV5-1 to TRBJ1-5; weak D call: TRBD1 (6 bases). The CDR3 is 13 amino acids. CDR1 and CDR2 from the germline V gene are SGHRS and YFSETQ. Trimming cost V 4 bases and J 8 bases, with 13 bases left between them. The CDR3: CASSPGGGEPQHF. In DNA form, the CDR3 reads TGCGCCAGCAGCCCGGGGGGGGGCGAGCCCCAGCATTTT.